The 27 T cell receptor beta chains reported below all come from one sample, sequenced in a study of cytomegalovirus exposure and HLA in healthy donors. PCR involved 60 Vbeta and 13 Jbeta primers. Sequencing was performed with immunoSEQ multiplex PCR; in TCRdb, only in-frame clones are kept and a portion is missing. The table has fewer than 200,000 clones, roughly 75% seen once. Sequenced material: PBMCs. All receptors derive from a male donor in good health and CMV-seronegative.

This sequence joins TRBV9 and TRBJ2-1; the match to TRBD2 covers 11 bases. The germline CDR1 and CDR2 sequences are SGDLS and YYNGEE. V trimming: 4 bases; J trimming: 4 bases; junction bases outside the gene matches: 4. The CDR3 has 15 residues. Written as DNA, the CDR3 is TGTGCCAGCAGCCTCGGGACTAGCGGTTACAATGAGCAGTTCTTC. It translates to CASSLGTSGYNEQFF.

The J gene is TRBJ2-5, the V gene TRBV9; 8 nucleotides agree with TRBD1. Per the germline V gene, CDR1 is SGDLS and CDR2 is YYNGEE. The CDR3 sequence is 14 residues long. The trim removed 4 bases at V and 5 bases at J, leaving 7 bases unmatched. The CDR3, as DNA: TGTGCCAGCAGCCCGCAGGGGGCCGGCGAGACCCAGTACTTC. Protein product: CASSPQGAGETQYF.

About this clone itself: One junction end disagrees with the germline gene, perhaps due to a read error. This chain joins TRBV5-1 and TRBJ2-2, with a tentative D call TRBD2 (7 bases). This CDR3 region has 16 residues. Per the germline V gene, CDR1 is SGHRS and CDR2 is YFSETQ. CDR3 in DNA: TGCGCCAGCAGCTTGGTGGGGGGGCCCAACACCGGGGAGCTGCTTTTT. It translates to CASSLVGGPNTGELLF.

The chain joins TRBV6-1 to TRBJ2-7; the match to TRBD2 covers 7 bases. The junction had 3 bases not matched to a gene; V was cut back by 4 bases and J by 6 bases. This CDR3 has 12 residues. CDR1 is MNHNS, CDR2 SASEGT, per germline. The CDR3 DNA follows: TGTGCCAGCAGTGTCCCGGGGGGCGAGCAGTACTTC. Translation gives CASSVPGGEQYF.

This rearrangement joins TRBV4-3 to TRBJ1-4; D is perhaps TRBD1 (6 bases). Germline V lookup: CDR1 LGHNA, CDR2 YSLEER. V was shortened by 5 bases and J by 1 base, with 11 bases between the two germline ends. This CDR3 has 15 amino acids. This chain's CDR3 is CASSYGRGTNEKLFF. The CDR3 coding sequence is TGCGCCAGCAGCTATGGCAGGGGAACTAATGAAAAACTGTTTTTT.

As to this clone: Germline and junction disagree at one end, which may indicate a read error. The rearrangement links TRBV6-1 to TRBJ2-1, with TRBD2 matching 7 bases. The V gene's germline CDR1 is MNHNS and CDR2 SASEGT. CDR3 length: 15 residues. The CDR3 nucleotides read TGTGCCAGCAGTCTTCACGGGGGGTACTACAATGGGCAGTTCTTC. Its protein product is CASSLHGGYYNGQFF.

V is TRBV28 and J is TRBJ2-7, with TRBD1 matching 12 bases. The CDR3 covers 15 residues. The germline V gene encodes CDR1 MDHEN and CDR2 SYDVKM. Trimming cost V 5 bases and J 7 bases; bases outside gene matches: 9. The CDR3 region has the DNA TGTGCCAGCAGTCAGTACCGGGACAGGGGGCGAGAGCAGTACTTC. Translated, it gives CASSQYRDRGREQYF.

The chain joins TRBV6-1 to TRBJ1-5; D is unresolved. CDR3 size: 12 residues. V lost 7 bases to trimming and J lost 0 bases, with 4 bases between them. Germline assignment: CDR1 MNHNS and CDR2 SASEGT. CDR3 sequence reads: CASKYSNQPQHF. The CDR3 nucleotides read TGTGCCAGCAAATATAGCAATCAGCCCCAGCATTTT.

The rearrangement joins TRBV18 to TRBJ1-1; D perhaps matches TRBD1 (5 bases). The CDR3 consists of 14 residues. V dropped 4 bases and J dropped 0 bases, with 9 bases sitting between them. Germline CDR1 KGHSH, CDR2 LQKENI. CDR3 in amino acids: CASSRGHLNTEAFF. The CDR3 DNA reads TGTGCCAGCTCACGAGGACATCTGAACACTGAAGCTTTCTTT.

The chain combines TRBV14 with TRBJ1-6, with TRBD1 matching 7 bases. The germline V gene encodes CDR1 SGHDN and CDR2 FVKESK. This CDR3 comprises 15 residues. The trim removed 0 bases at V and 8 bases at J, leaving 4 bases unmatched. CDR3 protein: CASSQETGYYSPLHF. Here the CDR3 DNA reads TGTGCCAGCAGCCAAGAGACAGGGTATTATTCACCCCTCCACTTT.

This rearrangement joins TRBV5-4 to TRBJ2-5; 8 bases agree with TRBD2. The CDR3 length is 15 residues. V was pared by 4 bases and J by 1 base, with 6 bases of the junction left unmatched. Germline assignment: CDR1 SGHNT and CDR2 YYREEE (reference sequence). The CDR3: CASSDAAGVQETQYF. The CDR3 bases are TGTGCCAGCAGCGACGCAGCGGGAGTCCAAGAGACCCAGTACTTC.

The V call is TRBV28, the J call TRBJ1-4, with 7 bases aligning to TRBD1. The CDR3 length is 14 residues. J gave up 8 bases and V 3 bases, and 6 bases lay outside the gene matches. Per germline, CDR1 MDHEN and CDR2 SYDVKM. The CDR3 sequence is CASSLGQGGEKLFF. The CDR3 coding sequence is TGTGCCAGCAGTTTGGGCCAGGGGGGAGAAAAACTGTTTTTT.

The gene calls are TRBV11-3 and TRBJ2-3; no firm D call. CDR3 length equals 15 residues. Germline lookup yields CDR1 SGHNT and CDR2 YENEEA. V dropped 1 base and J dropped 0 bases, with 8 bases sitting between them. The DNA for the CDR3 is TGTGCCAGCAGCTTAGGGCGGCTTAGCACAGATACGCAGTATTTT. It yields the protein CASSLGRLSTDTQYF.

This chain joins TRBV19 and TRBJ1-2; D gene uncertain. CDR1 LNHDA and CDR2 SQIVND come from the germline V gene (reference sequence). This CDR3 is built from 11 residues. The ends were cut back, 10 bases at V and 8 bases at J, with 14 bases in the middle. The CDR3 DNA follows: TGTGCCACGCCGGCCACGGGGGGCTACACCTTC. Its translation is CATPATGGYTF.

This clone was observed a few times. J is TRBJ2-5 and V is TRBV6-6; D is ambiguous. The germline V and J ends were trimmed by 0 bases and 2 bases, with 7 bases remaining between them. In germline, CDR1 is MNHNY, CDR2 SVGAGI (reference sequence). The CDR3 length is 14 residues. The CDR3 sequence is CASSYSAVQETQYF. The CDR3 bases are TGTGCCAGCAGTTACTCGGCGGTGCAAGAGACCCAGTACTTC.

V gene TRBV5-1 combines with J gene TRBJ1-2, with D unclear. Trimming removed 0 bases at V and 2 bases at J, with 8 bases between. CDR1 and CDR2 from the germline V gene are SGHRS and YFSETQ. The length of the CDR3 is 14 residues. The CDR3 here is CASSLGHENYGYTF. The CDR3 bases are TGCGCCAGCAGCTTGGGCCACGAGAACTATGGCTACACCTTC.

This rearrangement joins TRBV4-3 to TRBJ2-5; tentatively, D is TRBD1 (5 bases). Germline V gives CDR1 LGHNA, CDR2 YSLEER. Trimming left V 3 bases short and J 4 bases short, with 12 bases between. The CDR3 consists of 14 residues. The CDR3 DNA follows: TGCGCCAGCAGCCAGGGTTTTAGGGGAGAGACCCAGTACTTC. It translates to CASSQGFRGETQYF.

This chain uses TRBV15 with TRBJ1-1; 7 bases match TRBD1. The junction had 6 bases not matched to a gene; V was cut back by 1 base and J by 7 bases. Germline CDR1 is LNHNV and CDR2 is YYDKDF (reference sequence). The CDR3 is made up of 14 amino acids. This CDR3 is CATSRGDRHYEAFF. CDR3 bases: TGTGCCACCAGCAGAGGGGACAGACATTATGAAGCTTTCTTT.

This chain uses TRBV19 with TRBJ2-1; 7 bases line up with TRBD1. The trim removed 2 bases at V and 6 bases at J, leaving 10 bases unmatched. Germline CDR1 and CDR2: LNHDA and SQIVND (reference sequence). This CDR3 comprises 16 residues. The CDR3: CASSILAGGIGNEQFF. DNA of the CDR3: TGTGCCAGTAGTATACTGGCAGGGGGAATCGGCAATGAGCAGTTCTTC.

The J gene is TRBJ2-7, the V gene TRBV28; a possible D gene is TRBD1 (6 bases). CDR1 MDHEN and CDR2 SYDVKM come from the germline V gene. With 3 bases removed from V and 5 bases from J, the gap between germline ends came to 17 bases. The CDR3 contains 15 residues. CDR3 loop: CASSFATGSQHEQYF. CDR3 in DNA: TGTGCCAGCAGTTTTGCAACAGGGAGCCAACACGAGCAGTACTTC.

This clone has a single count. The gene calls are TRBV28 and TRBJ1-2, with TRBD1 matching over 7 bases. The CDR3 covers 14 residues. With V trimmed by 2 bases and J by 8 bases, 8 bases remained unmatched. The germline CDR1 and CDR2 sequences are MDHEN and SYDVKM. CDR3 loop: CASSLQGGARGYTF. The CDR3 DNA reads TGTGCCAGCAGTTTACAGGGGGGCGCAAGGGGCTACACCTTC.

This chain joins TRBV7-6 and TRBJ2-7, with 10 nucleotides matching TRBD2. The ends lost 6 bases at V and 0 bases at J; junction bases unmatched: 11. Germline values: CDR1 SGHVS, CDR2 FNYEAQ. The CDR3 runs to 17 residues. CDR3 region: CASSPETSGFGSYEQYF. The CDR3 DNA reads TGTGCCAGCAGTCCAGAGACTAGCGGGTTTGGCTCCTACGAGCAGTACTTC.

This chain links TRBV14 with TRBJ2-2; TRBD2 might be the D (5 bases). Germline-derived CDR1 and CDR2 are SGHDN and FVKESK. The length of the CDR3 is 16 residues. The V and J ends lost 0 bases and 3 bases respectively, with 11 bases between them. The CDR3 nucleotides read TGTGCCAGCAGCCAAGATCCGGGGTGGTACACCGGGGAGCTGTTTTTT. Its protein product is CASSQDPGWYTGELFF.

V and J are TRBV4-1 and TRBJ1-3; TRBD1 aligns across 8 bases. The CDR3 totals 15 residues. Trimming cost V 4 bases and J 8 bases; bases outside gene matches: 10. Germline assignment: CDR1 MGHRA and CDR2 YSYEKL. This CDR3 reads CASSPRTGRIDTIYF. DNA of the CDR3: TGCGCCAGCAGCCCGCGGACAGGGCGGATTGACACCATATATTTT.

This chain connects TRBV5-1 to TRBJ2-7; 9 bases align to TRBD2. The CDR3 contains 21 residues. In germline, CDR1 is SGHRS, CDR2 YFSETQ. Losses at the gene ends were 3 bases for V and 3 bases for J; bases not matched to a gene: 25. The DNA for the CDR3 is TGCGCCAGCAGCTCCCCGAGGAGAGCACTAGCCGCGGGGGGGGCGTACTACGAGCAGTACTTC. Encoded protein: CASSSPRRALAAGGAYYEQYF.

This clone has a handful of counts. CDR3 nucleotides: TGCGCCAGCAGCTTGGCGGGGAGCCAAGAGACCCAGTACTTC. The encoded protein is CASSLAGSQETQYF. This chain connects TRBV5-1 to TRBJ2-5; D might be TRBD2 (5 bases). CDR1 is SGHRS, CDR2 YFSETQ, per germline. Trimming stripped 0 bases from V and 1 base from J, with 7 bases between. CDR3 length: 14 residues.

The V gene is TRBV4-2, the J gene TRBJ1-4; D is unclear. CDR1 is LGHNA and CDR2 is YNFKEQ in the germline V gene. The CDR3 spans 13 residues. V shed 5 bases and J shed 7 bases, with 11 bases lying between them. In DNA, the CDR3 is TGTGCCAGCAGCTTTCCCCGGAGTGAAAAACTGTTTTTT. It translates to CASSFPRSEKLFF.